This TCR beta chain stems from a study of blood T cell repertoires in COVID-19. Whole-study context: From the United States, Italy and Spain came samples of acute and convalescent COVID-19. PBMCs, B-cell-depleted T cells, or T cells were the source of the cDNA or gDNA that made up the material.

Clones were read by immunoSEQ multiplex PCR, and TCRdb kept only the in-frame ones, dropping some. The table has approximately 100,000 clones, more than 70% seen once. Trimming cost V 5 bases and J 2 bases; bases outside gene matches: 6. From germline, CDR1 is LNHDA and CDR2 SQIVND (reference sequence). This CDR3 has 16 amino acids. The rearrangement links TRBV19 to TRBJ2-6, with TRBD2 identical over 7 bases. Sequencing was performed on peripheral blood. The clonotype originates from a man in his sixties or seventies with acute or convalescent COVID-19. CDR3 DNA sequence: TGTGCCAGTAGTCCCCAGGCGGGGGCTGGGGCCAACGTCCTGACTTTC. Amino acid sequence: CASSPQAGAGANVLTF.